This TCR beta chain came from a study of shared T cell receptors in the human thymus. V lost 4 bases to trimming and J lost 10 bases; unmatched junction nucleotides: 14. CDR3 length equals 17 residues. Germline assignment: CDR1 MGHDK and CDR2 SYGVNS. Sequencing was performed with immunoSEQ multiplex PCR; in TCRdb, only in-frame clones are kept and a portion is missing. The sample has about 660,000 clones, roughly 90% seen once; the top ten hold around 0.0099%. These records were also assigned to another study, of human thymus T cells.

The sample comprised thymocytes. The chain carries TRBV25-1 and TRBJ2-1, with 12 bases matching TRBD2. This clonotype was obtained from a boy less than two years old with a congenital heart defect. CDR3 coding DNA: TGTGCCAGCAGTGCCGGACTAGCGGGACCTCACAAAGGGGAGCAGTTCTTC. It translates to CASSAGLAGPHKGEQFF.